What follows are 21 T cell receptor beta chains derived from one specimen sequenced in a study of T cells expressing NK-cell markers. One entry per CDR3 protein, without DNA, is what TCRdb gives after re-calling the 5' RACE reads. The table lists 300,000 to 500,000 distinct CDR3 sequences. What was sequenced was blood T cells: a sorted CD56 or NKG2C T cell subset, CD4+ or CD8+ T cells, or bulk PBMC T cells (not recorded which). These receptors came from a woman between 45 and 60 years old in good health.

The chain is built from TRBV4-1 and TRBJ1-1. This CDR3 is built from 12 residues. Germline V gives CDR1 MGHRA, CDR2 YSYEKL. The CDR3 region is CASSQGYTEAFF.

V is TRBV29-1 and J is TRBJ2-2; TCRdb picks TRBD2, but there is no DNA to check that call. The CDR3 loop spans 11 amino acids. Germline V CDR1 and CDR2: SQVTM, ANQGSEA. This chain's CDR3 is CSVGAPGELFF.

The chain couples TRBV15 to TRBJ1-2. This CDR3 comprises 14 residues. Germline assignment: CDR1 LNHNV and CDR2 YYDKDF (reference sequence). CDR3 sequence: CATSRRQLPYGYTF.

The gene calls are TRBV7-9 and TRBJ2-1; TCRdb outputs TRBD1, but without DNA this stays unchecked. Per the germline V gene, CDR1 is SEHNR and CDR2 is FQNEAQ (reference sequence). This CDR3 has 16 amino acids. CDR3 amino acids: CASSSGTGITYNEQFF.

The chain uses TRBV25-1 and TRBJ1-1. This CDR3 has 13 residues. Germline V CDR1 and CDR2: MGHDK, SYGVNS. The CDR3 spells CASSEGGGTEAFF.

The chain carries TRBV29-1 and TRBJ1-1; lacking DNA, the TRBD1 call made by TCRdb goes unchecked. The CDR3 is 16 amino acids. The V gene's germline CDR1 is SQVTM and CDR2 ANQGSEA. CDR3 loop: CSVGPSSDRLNTEAFF.

The chain's CDR3 is CASSDGRGSYNEQFF. The chain employs TRBV25-1 and TRBJ2-1. CDR3 length: 15 residues. CDR1 MGHDK and CDR2 SYGVNS come from the germline V gene.

The chain links TRBV12-3 or TRBV12-4 to TRBJ2-7; TCRdb gives TRBD2 as the D gene, but with no DNA this cannot be confirmed. The CDR3 is made up of 18 amino acids. The CDR3 loop is CASSLAREGRGLAYEQYF.

The gene calls are TRBV5-1 and TRBJ1-1; absent DNA, TCRdb's TRBD1 call cannot be checked. The length of the CDR3 is 16 residues. Germline V gene data show CDR1 as SGHRS and CDR2 as YFSETQ. This CDR3 is CASSSRGRSMNTEAFF.

The chain is built from TRBV6-5 and TRBJ2-1; TCRdb outputs TRBD2, but without DNA this stays unchecked. The CDR3 has 16 amino acids. Germline V gene sequence: CDR1 MNHEY, CDR2 SVGAGI. The CDR3 here is CASSPTGLAGTDEQFF.

The chain recombines TRBV12-3 or TRBV12-4 with TRBJ2-2; TCRdb names TRBD2, which stays unverified in the absence of DNA. This CDR3 has 17 residues. CDR3 protein: CASRPAGHIANTGELFF.

The chain carries TRBV18 and TRBJ2-1; the TCRdb D gene call, TRBD2, has no DNA to confirm it. The CDR3 has 17 residues. Germline V lookup: CDR1 KGHSH, CDR2 LQKENI. CDR3 protein: CASSPRSGNLSYNEQFF.

V and J are TRBV12-5 and TRBJ2-5; with no DNA, the TCRdb D assignment of TRBD1 cannot be verified. The V gene's germline CDR1 is LGHNT and CDR2 FRNRAP. The CDR3 length is 14 residues. This chain's CDR3 is CASGQFRGPETQYF.

The gene calls are TRBV6-1 and TRBJ2-2; TCRdb gives TRBD1 as the D gene, but with no DNA this cannot be confirmed. The CDR3 runs 16 residues. Germline CDR1 reads MNHNS; CDR2 reads SASEGT. CDR3 amino acids: CASSITGTGRTGELFF.

The rearrangement joins TRBV27 to TRBJ2-2; TCRdb reports TRBD2, a call that lacks DNA to check it against. CDR3 length: 16 residues. Germline CDR1 is MNHEY and CDR2 is SMNVEV (reference sequence). The CDR3 is CASSPRTAGGSGELFF.

The V gene is TRBV7-3, the J gene TRBJ1-1. The CDR3 spans 13 residues. Germline V gives CDR1 SGHTA, CDR2 FQGTGA. CDR3 protein: CASSLNTGTEAFF.

V and J are TRBV12-3 or TRBV12-4 and TRBJ1-5. This CDR3 spans 14 amino acids. The CDR3 sequence: CASSLLPSGQPQHF.

The V and J genes are TRBV7-6 and TRBJ1-3; the TCRdb call, TRBD1, lacks DNA for checking. Germline assignment: CDR1 SGHVS and CDR2 FNYEAQ. The CDR3 sequence is 18 residues long. CDR3 in amino acids: CASSLSASGGGSGNTIYF.

The chain recombines TRBV27 with TRBJ1-1; the TCRdb D gene call, TRBD1, has no DNA to confirm it. Germline CDR1 and CDR2: MNHEY and SMNVEV (reference sequence). The CDR3 runs 15 residues. CDR3 region: CASGAGPRAVREAFF.

This chain uses TRBV12-3 or TRBV12-4 with TRBJ1-5; the TCRdb call, TRBD1, lacks DNA for checking. This CDR3 comprises 15 residues. This CDR3 is CASSKRTGMGRPQHF.

The V and J genes are TRBV4-1 and TRBJ2-7; TCRdb names TRBD2, which stays unverified in the absence of DNA. The CDR3 runs 17 residues. Germline V gene data show CDR1 as MGHRA and CDR2 as YSYEKL. The chain's CDR3 is CASSLLGPGVGLDEQYF.